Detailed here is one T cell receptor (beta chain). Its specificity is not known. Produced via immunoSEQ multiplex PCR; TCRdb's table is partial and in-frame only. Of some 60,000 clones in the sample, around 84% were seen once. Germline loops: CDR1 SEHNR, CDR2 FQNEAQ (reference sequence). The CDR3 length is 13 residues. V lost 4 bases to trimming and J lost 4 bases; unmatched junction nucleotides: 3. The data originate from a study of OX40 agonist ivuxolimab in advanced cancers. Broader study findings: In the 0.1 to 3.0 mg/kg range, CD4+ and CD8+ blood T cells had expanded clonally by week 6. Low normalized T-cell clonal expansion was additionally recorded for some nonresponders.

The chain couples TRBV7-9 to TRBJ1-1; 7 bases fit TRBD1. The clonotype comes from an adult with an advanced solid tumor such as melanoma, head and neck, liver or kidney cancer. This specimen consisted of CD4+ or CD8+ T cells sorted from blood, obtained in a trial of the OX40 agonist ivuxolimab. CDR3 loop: CASSSQGGTEAFF. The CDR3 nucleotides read TGTGCCAGCAGCTCCCAGGGGGGCACTGAAGCTTTCTTT.